One and the same sample provided the 20 T cell receptor beta chains below, sequenced in a study of blood T cells in healthy people across ages. A second PCR, run for roughly 7 to 11 cycles, used a sample-barcoded 5' primer plus a J-beta primer mix. In TCRdb, the 5' RACE reads were re-called with MiXCR into one record per CDR3 protein. The sample shows hundreds of thousands of distinct CDR3 sequences, over 40% of them seen only once. The source material was blood. These receptor sequences come from a man older than 75 in good health.

This clonotype was detected only a few times. The V call is TRBV4-1, the J call TRBJ2-1; D ambiguous. The CDR3 contains 13 residues. Trimming took off 2 bases at V and 9 bases at J, with 11 bases between the two ends. Germline V gene data show CDR1 as MGHRA and CDR2 as YSYEKL. CDR3 protein: CASSQHLLGEQFF. In DNA, the CDR3 is TGCGCCAGCAGCCAACACCTTCTGGGTGAGCAGTTCTTC.

This clonotype has ten or more counts. The chain recombines TRBV28 with TRBJ2-7; D is possibly TRBD2 (7 bases). The CDR3 sequence is 14 residues long. CDR1 MDHEN and CDR2 SYDVKM come from the germline V gene. V dropped 4 bases and J dropped 4 bases, with 14 bases sitting between them. CDR3 DNA sequence: TGTGCCAGCAGTTCCGGCGGGGGCCGTTACGAGCAGTACTTC. This gives the protein CASSSGGGRYEQYF.

V and J are TRBV6-2 or TRBV6-3 and TRBJ2-5; the match to TRBD1 covers 8 bases. The germline V gene has CDR1 MNHEY and CDR2 SVGEGT. V shed 7 bases and J 2 bases; nucleotides not matched to a gene: 6. The CDR3 contains 14 residues. The CDR3, as DNA: TGTGCCAGCACTTTCAGGGGGCAGCAAGAGACCCAGTACTTC. Amino acid sequence: CASTFRGQQETQYF.

This clonotype was counted a few times. This chain connects TRBV4-2 to TRBJ2-7; D uncertain. Judging by the DNA end, TRBJ2-4 fits better; the J call may be wrong. The germline V gene has CDR1 LGHNA and CDR2 YNFKEQ. This CDR3 contains 13 residues. Here the CDR3 reads CASSQDLDNIQYF. Here the CDR3 DNA reads TGTGCCAGCAGCCAAGATTTGGACAACATTCAGTACTTC.

This chain joins TRBV20-1 and TRBJ2-3, with unresolved D. Looked up from germline, CDR1 is DFQATT and CDR2 is SNEGSKA (reference sequence). V was shortened by 6 bases and J by 3 bases, with 19 bases between the two germline ends. The CDR3 sequence is 15 residues long. The CDR3 DNA reads TGCAGTGCACCCCGGGTAGCCGATAGGACAGATACGCAGTATTTT. This codes for CSAPRVADRTDTQYF.

The chain employs TRBV7-9 and TRBJ1-2; D unresolved. V dropped 1 base and J dropped 4 bases, with 10 bases sitting between them. The CDR3 has 14 amino acids. Germline values: CDR1 SEHNR, CDR2 FQNEAQ (reference sequence). CDR3: CASSLVAEGYGYTF. The CDR3, as DNA: TGTGCCAGCAGCTTAGTGGCAGAAGGCTATGGCTACACCTTC. The entire variable domain, with the rest obtained from reference TRBV7-9 and TRBJ1-2, is as follows: DTGVSQNPRHKITKRGQNVTFRCDPISEHNRLYWYRQTLGQGPEFLTYFQNEAQLEKSRLLSDRFSAERPKGSFSTLEIQRTEQGDSAMYLCASSLVAEGYGYTFGSGTRLTVV.

The chain is built from TRBV5-1 and TRBJ2-5; D ambiguous. This CDR3 has 12 amino acids. Looked up from germline, CDR1 is SGHRS and CDR2 is YFSETQ. V was clipped by 1 base and J by 11 bases, with 12 bases between them. The CDR3 spells CASSLFLDEQYF. The CDR3 DNA sequence: TGCGCCAGCAGCTTGTTCTTGGATGAGCAGTACTTC. Using reference TRBV5-1 and TRBJ2-5 for the parts outside the CDR3, the full variable domain is KAGVTQTPRYLIKTRGQQVTLSCSPISGHRSVSWYQQTPGQGLQFLFEYFSETQRNKGNFPGRFSGRQFSNSRSEMNVSTLELGDSALYLCASSLFLDEQYFGPGTRLLVL.

The rearrangement links TRBV6-2 or TRBV6-3 to TRBJ2-3, with D perhaps matching TRBD2 (6 bases). V lost 10 bases, J lost 1 base, and 12 bases lay in between. The CDR3 contains 13 residues. Per germline, CDR1 MNHEY and CDR2 SVGEGT. CDR3 nucleotides: TGTGCCACTGCGGGGTCCGGCACAGATACGCAGTATTTT. This translates into CATAGSGTDTQYF.

The chain employs TRBV30 and TRBJ2-5; perhaps D is TRBD1 or TRBD2 (5 bases each). CDR3 size: 13 residues. The germline V and J ends were trimmed by 2 bases and 5 bases, with 12 bases remaining between them. The germline gives CDR1 GTSNPN, CDR2 SVGIG (reference sequence). CDR3 DNA sequence: TGTGCCTGGAGTCTGGGGGACGTGGAGACCCAGTACTTC. Translated: CAWSLGDVETQYF.

This clonotype was counted only a few times. This chain uses TRBV6-4 with TRBJ2-5; no firm D call. The V gene's germline CDR1 is MRHNA and CDR2 SNTAGT. This CDR3 comprises 13 residues. V was pared by 7 bases and J by 4 bases, with 13 bases between. CDR3 sequence reads: CASTVLIRETQYF. CDR3 nucleotides: TGTGCCAGCACCGTCCTAATCAGAGAGACCCAGTACTTC.

The chain is built from TRBV5-6 and TRBJ1-1, with a weak D call TRBD1 (5 bases). Looked up from germline, CDR1 is SGHDT and CDR2 is YYEEEE. This CDR3 comprises 14 residues. The V end lost 3 bases, the J end lost 10 bases, and 19 bases lay between the germline ends. The CDR3 nucleotides are TGTGCCAGCAGCTACCGGGACGGGGGGGGAACAGCTTTCTTT. It translates to CASSYRDGGGTAFF.

This clonotype was found a few times. V gene TRBV30 combines with J gene TRBJ2-5, with a weak D call TRBD2 (5 bases). CDR3 size: 14 residues. Trimming left V 3 bases short and J 2 bases short, with 13 bases between. Germline CDR1 reads GTSNPN; CDR2 reads SVGIG (reference sequence). The CDR3 nucleotides read TGTGCCTGGAGCCTCCGCGGAGGTCAAGAGACCCAGTACTTC. Its translation is CAWSLRGGQETQYF.

This clonotype was seen a few times. V is TRBV29-1 and J is TRBJ2-3, with D hard to call. With 3 bases removed from V and 0 bases from J, the gap between germline ends came to 10 bases. Germline assignment: CDR1 SQVTM and CDR2 ANQGSEA. This CDR3 region has 14 residues. CDR3 residues: CSVDLGSSTDTQYF. The CDR3 nucleotides read TGCAGCGTTGATTTAGGTTCTAGCACAGATACGCAGTATTTT.

This clonotype was picked up a small number of times. The V and J genes are TRBV27 and TRBJ1-1; D may be TRBD1 (5 bases). The length of the CDR3 is 14 residues. Trimming left V 3 bases short and J 1 base short, with 9 bases between. The germline V gene has CDR1 MNHEY and CDR2 SMNVEV (reference sequence). CDR3 in amino acids: CASSLGQWNTEAFF. DNA of the CDR3: TGTGCCAGCAGTTTGGGGCAGTGGAACACTGAAGCTTTCTTT.

The rearrangement joins TRBV20-1 to TRBJ2-1; 10 bases align to TRBD2. The germline gives CDR1 DFQATT, CDR2 SNEGSKA (reference sequence). This CDR3 has 13 amino acids. The V and J ends lost 7 bases and 8 bases, in that order; junction bases with no gene match: 8. The CDR3, as DNA: TGCAGTGTTTGGACTAGCGGCAAGGATGAGCAGTTCTTC. It is translated as CSVWTSGKDEQFF.

For this clonotype: The junction departs from germline at one end; a sequencing error may be responsible. The rearrangement links TRBV11-1 to TRBJ2-7; 9 positions match TRBD2. The CDR3 extends over 16 amino acids. The germline gives CDR1 SGHAT, CDR2 FQDESV (reference sequence). The CDR3 sequence: CACSYASGILGDEQYF. As DNA, the CDR3 is TGTGCCTGCAGCTACGCTAGCGGGATCTTGGGAGACGAGCAGTACTTC.

Many counts were recorded for this clonotype. This rearrangement joins TRBV4-2 to TRBJ2-5, with 9 positions matching TRBD2. This CDR3 has 16 residues. The junction had 9 bases not matched to a gene; V was cut back by 2 bases and J by 5 bases. Germline assignment: CDR1 LGHNA and CDR2 YNFKEQ. The CDR3 spells CASSQNVRAGGETQYF. DNA of the CDR3: TGTGCCAGCAGCCAAAATGTTAGGGCGGGAGGGGAGACCCAGTACTTC.

This clonotype was counted between two and nine times. The V gene is TRBV12-3 or TRBV12-4, the J gene TRBJ2-5, with TRBD2 matching 9 bases. There are 16 residues in the CDR3. Unmatched junction bases numbered 13, after V lost 6 bases and J lost 5 bases. The CDR3 nucleotides read TGTGCCAGCAGCGATCCCGGGCTAGCGGGGAGGGAGACCCAGTACTTC. Translation gives CASSDPGLAGRETQYF.

The gene calls are TRBV12-3 or TRBV12-4 and TRBJ2-3; D not certain. The CDR3 consists of 16 residues. V lost 4 bases to trimming and J lost 1 base, with 15 bases between them. The CDR3 reads CASSSDPNGRTDTQYF. CDR3 in DNA: TGTGCCAGCAGTTCCGACCCTAATGGTCGCACAGATACGCAGTATTTT.

This chain links TRBV6-5 with TRBJ2-1; 10 bases align to TRBD2. CDR3 length equals 15 residues. In germline, CDR1 is MNHEY, CDR2 SVGAGI. Trimming took 10 bases from V and 4 from J; bases not matched to a gene: 10. CDR3 in amino acids: CATRSETSGYNEQFF. DNA of the CDR3: TGTGCCACCCGGTCGGAGACTAGCGGGTACAATGAGCAGTTCTTC.